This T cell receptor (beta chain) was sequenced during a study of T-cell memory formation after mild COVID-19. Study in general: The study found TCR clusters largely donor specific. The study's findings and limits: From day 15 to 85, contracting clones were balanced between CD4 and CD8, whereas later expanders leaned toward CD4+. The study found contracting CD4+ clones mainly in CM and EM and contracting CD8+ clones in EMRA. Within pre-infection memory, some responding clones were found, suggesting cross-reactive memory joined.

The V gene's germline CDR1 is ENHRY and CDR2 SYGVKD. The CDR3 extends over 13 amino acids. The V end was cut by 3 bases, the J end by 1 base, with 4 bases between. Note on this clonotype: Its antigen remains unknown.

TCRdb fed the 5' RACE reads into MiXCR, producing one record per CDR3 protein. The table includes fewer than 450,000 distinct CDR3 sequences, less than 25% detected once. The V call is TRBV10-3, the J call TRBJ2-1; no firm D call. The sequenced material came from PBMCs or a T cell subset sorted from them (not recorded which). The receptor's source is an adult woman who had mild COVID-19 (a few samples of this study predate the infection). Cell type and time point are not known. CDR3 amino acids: CAISEGSYNEQFF. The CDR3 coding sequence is TGTGCCATCAGTGAAGGTTCCTACAATGAGCAGTTCTTC.